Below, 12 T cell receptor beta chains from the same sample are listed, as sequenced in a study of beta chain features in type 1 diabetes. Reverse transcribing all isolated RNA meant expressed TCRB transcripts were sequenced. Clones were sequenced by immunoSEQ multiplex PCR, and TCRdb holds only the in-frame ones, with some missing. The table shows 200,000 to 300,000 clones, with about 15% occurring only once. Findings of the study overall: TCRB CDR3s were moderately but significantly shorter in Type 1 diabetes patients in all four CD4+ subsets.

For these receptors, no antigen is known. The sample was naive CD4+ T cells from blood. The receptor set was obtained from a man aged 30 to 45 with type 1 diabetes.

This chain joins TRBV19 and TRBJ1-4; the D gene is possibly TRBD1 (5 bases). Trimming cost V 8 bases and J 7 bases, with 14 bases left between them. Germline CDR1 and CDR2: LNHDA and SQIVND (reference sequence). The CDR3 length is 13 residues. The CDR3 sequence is CASSANGGEKLFF. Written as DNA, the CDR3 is TGTGCCAGTTCGGCAAACGGGGGTGAAAAACTGTTTTTT.

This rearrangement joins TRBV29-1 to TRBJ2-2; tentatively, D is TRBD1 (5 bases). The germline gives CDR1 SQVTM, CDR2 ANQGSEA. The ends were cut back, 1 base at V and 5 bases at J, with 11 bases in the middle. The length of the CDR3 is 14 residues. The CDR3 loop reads CSVEGRERTGELFF. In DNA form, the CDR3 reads TGCAGCGTTGAAGGCAGGGAACGGACCGGGGAGCTGTTTTTT.

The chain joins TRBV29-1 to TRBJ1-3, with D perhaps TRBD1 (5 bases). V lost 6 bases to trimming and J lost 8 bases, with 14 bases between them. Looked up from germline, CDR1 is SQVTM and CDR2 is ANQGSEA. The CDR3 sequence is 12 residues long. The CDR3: CSVRTPGDTIYF. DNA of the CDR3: TGCAGCGTAAGGACACCGGGGGACACCATATATTTT.

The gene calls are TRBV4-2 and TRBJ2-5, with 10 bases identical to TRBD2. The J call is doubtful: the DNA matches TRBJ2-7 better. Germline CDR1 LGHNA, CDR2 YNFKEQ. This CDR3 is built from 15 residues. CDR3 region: CASSQAGTSVYEQYF. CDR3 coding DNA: TGTGCCAGCAGCCAAGCCGGGACTAGCGTGTACGAGCAGTACTTC.

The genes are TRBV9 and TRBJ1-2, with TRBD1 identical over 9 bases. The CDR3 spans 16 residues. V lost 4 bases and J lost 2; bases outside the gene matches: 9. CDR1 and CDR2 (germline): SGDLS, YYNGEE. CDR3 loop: CASSSGTGPINYGYTF. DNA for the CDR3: TGTGCCAGCAGCTCAGGGACAGGGCCAATAAACTATGGCTACACCTTC. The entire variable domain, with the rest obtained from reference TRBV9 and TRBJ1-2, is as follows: DSGVTQTPKHLITATGQRVTLRCSPRSGDLSVYWYQQSLDQGLQFLIQYYNGEERAKGNILERFSAQQFPDLHSELNLSSLELGDSALYFCASSSGTGPINYGYTFGSGTRLTVV.

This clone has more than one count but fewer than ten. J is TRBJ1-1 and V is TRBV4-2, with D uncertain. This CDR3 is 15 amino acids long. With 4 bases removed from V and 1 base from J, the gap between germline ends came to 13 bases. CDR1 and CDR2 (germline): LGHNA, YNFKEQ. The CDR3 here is CASSPRGGPNTEAFF. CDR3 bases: TGTGCCAGCAGCCCCCGGGGAGGCCCGAACACTGAAGCTTTCTTT.

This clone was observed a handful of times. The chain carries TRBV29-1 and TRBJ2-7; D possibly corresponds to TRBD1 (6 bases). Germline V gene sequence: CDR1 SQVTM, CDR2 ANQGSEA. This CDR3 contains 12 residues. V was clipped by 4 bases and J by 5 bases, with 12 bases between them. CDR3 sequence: CSVVPQGNEQYF. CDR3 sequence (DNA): TGCAGCGTTGTACCTCAGGGGAACGAGCAGTACTTC.

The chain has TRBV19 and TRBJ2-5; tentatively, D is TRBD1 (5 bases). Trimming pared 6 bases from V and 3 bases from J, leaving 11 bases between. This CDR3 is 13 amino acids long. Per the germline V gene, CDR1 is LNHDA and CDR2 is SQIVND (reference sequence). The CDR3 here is CASSRVVKETQYF. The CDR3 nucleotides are TGTGCCAGTAGCAGGGTTGTGAAAGAGACCCAGTACTTC.

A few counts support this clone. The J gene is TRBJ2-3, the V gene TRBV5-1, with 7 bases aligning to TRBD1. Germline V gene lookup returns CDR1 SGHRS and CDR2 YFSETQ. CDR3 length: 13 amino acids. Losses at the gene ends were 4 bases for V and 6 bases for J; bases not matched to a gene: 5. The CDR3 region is CASSPDRADTQYF. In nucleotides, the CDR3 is TGCGCCAGCAGCCCCGACAGGGCCGATACGCAGTATTTT.

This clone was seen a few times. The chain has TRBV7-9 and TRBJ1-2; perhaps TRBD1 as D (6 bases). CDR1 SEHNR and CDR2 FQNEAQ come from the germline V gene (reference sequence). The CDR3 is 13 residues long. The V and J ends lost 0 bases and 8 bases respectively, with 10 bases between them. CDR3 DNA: TGTGCCAGCAGCTTAGCCCGACAGGAAGGCTACACCTTC. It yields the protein CASSLARQEGYTF. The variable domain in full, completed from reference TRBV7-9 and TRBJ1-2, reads DTGVSQNPRHKITKRGQNVTFRCDPISEHNRLYWYRQTLGQGPEFLTYFQNEAQLEKSRLLSDRFSAERPKGSFSTLEIQRTEQGDSAMYLCASSLARQEGYTFGSGTRLTVV.

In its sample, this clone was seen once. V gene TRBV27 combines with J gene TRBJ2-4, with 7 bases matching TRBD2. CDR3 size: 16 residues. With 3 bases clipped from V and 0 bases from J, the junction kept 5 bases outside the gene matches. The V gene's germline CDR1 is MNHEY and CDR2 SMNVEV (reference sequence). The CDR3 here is CASSFFRGGAKNIQYF. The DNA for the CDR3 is TGTGCCAGCAGTTTTTTCCGCGGGGGAGCCAAAAACATTCAGTACTTC.

For the CDR3, the DNA is TGTGCCAGCAGTAACACAGGGGCGGGCACTGAAGCTTTCTTT. Amino acids: CASSNTGAGTEAFF. The V gene is TRBV27, the J gene TRBJ1-1; 7 bases are a match to TRBD1. This CDR3 comprises 14 residues. Germline trimming cut 5 bases from V and 4 bases from J; bases unmatched to any gene: 7. The germline CDR1 and CDR2 sequences are MNHEY and SMNVEV (reference sequence).